Shown below are 13 T cell receptor beta chains from a single sample sequenced in a study of shared clonotypes between healthy human individuals. Libraries were prepared by immunoSEQ multiplex PCR; TCRdb keeps only in-frame clonotypes and omits some of them. Of around 1.4 million clones in the sample, approximately 98.5% were seen once. Sequencing was performed on naive CD4+ T cells sorted from blood. Subset described: CD45RA+ positively selected. These receptors were taken from a young man in good health.

The CDR3 coding sequence is TGTGCCAGCAGCTTAAGCGGGAGTTCTGGCACAGATACGCAGTATTTT. It is translated as CASSLSGSSGTDTQYF. The chain links TRBV7-3 to TRBJ2-3, with TRBD2 matching 7 bases. The CDR3 length is 16 residues. Germline trimming cut 1 base from V and 1 base from J; bases unmatched to any gene: 5. The germline V gene encodes CDR1 SGHTA and CDR2 FQGTGA.

This chain connects TRBV11-1 to TRBJ2-1; 10 nucleotides match TRBD1. This CDR3 is 13 amino acids long. V shed 5 bases and J 12 bases; nucleotides not matched to a gene: 7. The V gene's germline CDR1 is SGHAT and CDR2 FQDESV (reference sequence). CDR3 loop: CASSPGTGAGQFF. The CDR3 DNA follows: TGTGCCAGCAGCCCCGGGACAGGGGCCGGGCAGTTCTTC.

This chain links TRBV7-7 with TRBJ2-7; D is uncertain. V lost 4 bases and J 7 bases, leaving 14 bases between the germline ends. There are 13 residues in the CDR3. CDR1 SSHAT and CDR2 FNYEAQ come from the germline V gene (reference sequence). The CDR3 reads CASSSPPAQEQYF. In DNA, the CDR3 is TGTGCCAGCAGCTCCCCCCCAGCCCAGGAGCAGTACTTC.

The chain is built from TRBV7-2 and TRBJ2-3; D is ambiguous. The CDR3 consists of 14 residues. CDR1 and CDR2 from the germline V gene are SGHTA and FQGNSA. V was cut by 6 bases and J by 1 base, with 11 bases left in between. This CDR3 reads CASSPHPRTDTQYF. The CDR3 DNA is TGTGCCAGCAGTCCCCACCCCCGCACAGATACGCAGTATTTT.

The V and J genes are TRBV5-1 and TRBJ1-2; D unclear. The CDR3 covers 15 residues. Per the germline V gene, CDR1 is SGHRS and CDR2 is YFSETQ. The V end lost 0 bases, the J end lost 4 bases, and 13 bases lay between the germline ends. For the CDR3, the DNA is TGCGCCAGCAGCTTGGACACATTCAGAATCTATGGCTACACCTTC. Residues: CASSLDTFRIYGYTF.

The chain uses TRBV27 and TRBJ1-1, with 12 bases lining up with TRBD1. The ends lost 4 bases at V and 0 bases at J; junction bases unmatched: 15. Germline loops: CDR1 MNHEY, CDR2 SMNVEV (reference sequence). CDR3 length equals 20 residues. CDR3 sequence: CASSSKTGTGGLIMNTEAFF. The CDR3 region has the DNA TGTGCCAGCAGTTCTAAGACCGGGACAGGGGGCCTGATCATGAACACTGAAGCTTTCTTT.

The chain joins TRBV5-1 to TRBJ2-2; D remains unclear. V gave up 1 base and J gave up 0 bases, with 7 bases separating them. Germline CDR1 reads SGHRS; CDR2 reads YFSETQ. CDR3 length: 15 amino acids. Written as DNA, the CDR3 is TGCGCCAGCAGCTTGTCCAATACGAACACCGGGGAGCTGTTTTTT. Protein sequence: CASSLSNTNTGELFF.

The chain employs TRBV9 and TRBJ2-1; 10 positions match TRBD2. The CDR3 is made up of 16 amino acids. V lost 0 bases and J lost 4; bases outside the gene matches: 4. Per germline, CDR1 SGDLS and CDR2 YYNGEE. As DNA, the CDR3 is TGTGCCAGCAGCGTAGTAGCGGGAGGCACTTACAATGAGCAGTTCTTC. Translated, it gives CASSVVAGGTYNEQFF. Supplemented by reference TRBV9 and TRBJ2-1, the full variable domain reads DSGVTQTPKHLITATGQRVTLRCSPRSGDLSVYWYQQSLDQGLQFLIQYYNGEERAKGNILERFSAQQFPDLHSELNLSSLELGDSALYFCASSVVAGGTYNEQFFGPGTRLTVL.

In its sample, this clone was seen once. The V gene is TRBV25-1, the J gene TRBJ2-1; unclear D gene. CDR1 is MGHDK and CDR2 is SYGVNS in the germline V gene. This CDR3 spans 14 amino acids. V was shortened by 5 bases and J by 8 bases, with 16 bases between the two germline ends. Written as DNA, the CDR3 is TGTGCCAGCAGTCGAGTGGCTAGTTCTTATGAGCAGTTCTTC. This encodes CASSRVASSYEQFF.

J is TRBJ1-4 and V is TRBV6-5; no firm D call. CDR3 size: 13 residues. V was cut by 6 bases and J by 5 bases, with 10 bases left in between. From germline, CDR1 is MNHEY and CDR2 SVGAGI. CDR3 amino acids: CASRRTGNEKLFF. CDR3 coding DNA: TGTGCCAGCAGAAGGACGGGGAATGAAAAACTGTTTTTT.

The rearrangement uses TRBV7-9 and TRBJ2-1; TRBD1 agrees at 7 bases. After removal of 6 bases from V and 8 bases from J, the junction contained 16 bases not matched to a gene. The germline V gene encodes CDR1 SEHNR and CDR2 FQNEAQ (reference sequence). The CDR3 has 16 amino acids. This chain's CDR3 is CASRFTPQGERDEQFF. The CDR3 nucleotides read TGTGCCAGCAGGTTTACTCCCCAGGGGGAAAGGGATGAGCAGTTCTTC.

CDR3 protein: CASSRLDILVGYTF. The CDR3 DNA reads TGTGCCAGCAGCCGATTGGACATCCTAGTAGGCTACACCTTC. The chain has TRBV14 and TRBJ1-2; D might be TRBD1 (5 bases). The CDR3 totals 14 residues. Germline values: CDR1 SGHDN, CDR2 FVKESK. V dropped 4 bases and J dropped 8 bases, with 17 bases sitting between them.

J is TRBJ2-1 and V is TRBV27; D gene ambiguous. In germline, CDR1 is MNHEY, CDR2 SMNVEV (reference sequence). This CDR3 is 16 amino acids long. The ends were cut back, 6 bases at V and 2 bases at J, with 17 bases in the middle. CDR3 nucleotides: TGTGCCAGCAGCCCAGATTGGGTAGGCACCTACAATGAGCAGTTCTTC. Its protein is CASSPDWVGTYNEQFF.